This T cell receptor beta chain was recorded in a study of T-cell reconstitution after alpha-beta-depleted transplantation in children. Whole-study findings and limits: Hyperexpanded clones declined; after one year, newly produced T cells mostly supplied diversity.

Unique molecular identifiers were incorporated during preparation of the TCRbeta library. In TCRdb, the PCR reads were re-called with MiXCR into one record per CDR3 protein. The sample records fewer than 500,000 distinct CDR3 sequences, 43% being singletons. About this clonotype itself: Its matching antigen is unknown.

The CDR3 is 14 residues long. Germline values: CDR1 SGHTA, CDR2 FQGNSA. Trimming cost V 2 bases and J 0 bases, with 5 bases left between them. This receptor was obtained from a girl aged 2 to 9 with aplastic anemia, due to receive a stem cell transplant. The sequencing here drew on PBMCs, taken before TCRalphabeta/CD19-depleted stem cell transplant. This rearrangement joins TRBV7-2 to TRBJ1-3; D is unclear. CDR3 coding DNA: TGTGCCAGCAGCTTACTGACCTCTGGAAACACCATATATTTT. Protein product: CASSLLTSGNTIYF.